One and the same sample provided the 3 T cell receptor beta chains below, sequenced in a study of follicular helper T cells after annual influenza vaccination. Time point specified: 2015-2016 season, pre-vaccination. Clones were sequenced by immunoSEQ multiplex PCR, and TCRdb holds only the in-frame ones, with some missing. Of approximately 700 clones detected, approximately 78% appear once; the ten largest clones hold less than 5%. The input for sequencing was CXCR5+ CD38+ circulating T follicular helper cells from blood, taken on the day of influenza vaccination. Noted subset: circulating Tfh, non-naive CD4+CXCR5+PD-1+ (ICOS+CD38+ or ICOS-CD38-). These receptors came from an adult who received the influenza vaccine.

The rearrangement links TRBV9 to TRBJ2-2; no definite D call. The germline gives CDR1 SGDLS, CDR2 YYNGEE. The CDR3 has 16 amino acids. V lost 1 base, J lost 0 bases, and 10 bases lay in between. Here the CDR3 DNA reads TGTGCCAGCAGCGTATTGGCCTTTACGAACACCGGGGAGCTGTTTTTT. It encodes CASSVLAFTNTGELFF.

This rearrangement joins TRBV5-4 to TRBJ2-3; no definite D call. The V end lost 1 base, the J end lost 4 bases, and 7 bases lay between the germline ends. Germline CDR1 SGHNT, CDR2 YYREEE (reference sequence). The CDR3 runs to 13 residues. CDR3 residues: CASSLPGPDTQYF. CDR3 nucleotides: TGTGCCAGCAGCTTGCCGGGTCCAGATACGCAGTATTTT.

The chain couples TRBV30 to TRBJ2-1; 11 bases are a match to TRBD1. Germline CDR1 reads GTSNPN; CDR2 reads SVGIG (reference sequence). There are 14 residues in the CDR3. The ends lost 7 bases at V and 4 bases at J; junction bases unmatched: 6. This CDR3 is CASRGTGGYNEQFF. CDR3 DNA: TGTGCCTCGAGGGGGACAGGGGGATACAATGAGCAGTTCTTC.